This record covers a single T cell receptor (beta chain). What it recognizes is unknown. The data were taken from a study of cytomegalovirus exposure and HLA in healthy donors. Study-wide findings and caveats: HLA allele associations emerged for about 16,000 TCR beta sequences in a later analysis, at 0.05 false discovery rate. A missense variant in DCLRE1C was later tied to TCR beta V- and J-gene trimming. CMV serostatus was the only recorded immune exposure for donors.

From germline, CDR1 is MRHNA and CDR2 SNTAGT. Trimming removed 4 bases at V and 7 bases at J, with 11 bases between. The CDR3 totals 13 residues. 13 Jbeta primers and 60 Vbeta primers were used for the PCR. Original processing methods: It was a later analysis that counted about 80 million unique TCR beta chains, of which some 12 million were shared. The data were produced by immunoSEQ multiplex PCR, yet TCRdb's version contains in-frame clones alone and is incomplete. D and trimming were read from the DNA, whereas the V and J calls and clone size are those reported in that table. The table has about 89,000 clones, approximately 86% seen once.

The chain recombines TRBV6-4 with TRBJ1-5; D is uncertain. Sequenced: PBMCs. The TCR originated in a man younger than 45 in good health and CMV-seropositive. CDR3 protein: CASSVRVGQPQHF. The CDR3 nucleotides read TGTGCCAGCAGTGTGCGGGTTGGCCAGCCCCAGCATTTT.